This entry lists 10 T cell receptor beta chains sequenced from one sample in a study of cytomegalovirus exposure and HLA in healthy donors. The PCR was carried out with 60 Vbeta primers and 13 Jbeta primers. Produced via immunoSEQ multiplex PCR; TCRdb's table is partial and in-frame only. The data hold more than 150,000 clones, with 70% to 90% observed a single time. The sequenced sample was PBMCs. All receptors come from a man between 18 and 29 years old in good health and CMV-seropositive.

As DNA, the CDR3 is TGTGCCTGGAGTGTTCTCGCAGCTAACTATGGCTACACCTTC. Translated, it gives CAWSVLAANYGYTF. J is TRBJ1-2 and V is TRBV30, with unresolved D. Germline V CDR1 and CDR2: GTSNPN, SVGIG (reference sequence). The CDR3 covers 14 residues. Trimming left V 0 bases short and J 0 bases short, with 8 bases between.

The chain links TRBV30 to TRBJ2-1; 12 bases agree with TRBD2. CDR3 length: 14 residues. Germline values: CDR1 GTSNPN, CDR2 SVGIG (reference sequence). The V segment lost 2 bases and the J segment 6 bases; nucleotides outside the gene matches: 2. CDR3 DNA sequence: TGTGCCTGGAGTCCGGGACTAGCGGGCAATGAGCAGTTCTTC. This encodes CAWSPGLAGNEQFF.

The chain uses TRBV21-1 and TRBJ2-7; the D call in the table, TRBD2, was not verified against the DNA. TRBV21-1 is deemed a pseudogene. This CDR3 has 16 residues. The CDR3 nucleotides are TGTGCCAGCAGCAAAGTATGGCGGGGGGGTTCCTACGAGCAGTACTTC. Encoded protein: CASSKVWRGGSYEQYF.

This chain connects TRBV5-6 to TRBJ2-1, with 7 positions matching TRBD1. The germline V gene has CDR1 SGHDT and CDR2 YYEEEE. V shed 10 bases, J shed 10 bases, and the junction held 17 bases outside the gene matches. This CDR3 spans 14 amino acids. CDR3: CAVEGRDRVQEQFF. Here the CDR3 DNA reads TGTGCCGTTGAGGGCCGGGACAGAGTACAGGAGCAGTTCTTC.

The CDR3 region is CASSPTGIDEQFF. The DNA of the CDR3 is TGCGCCAGCAGCCCGACAGGGATTGATGAGCAGTTCTTC. The rearrangement joins TRBV5-1 to TRBJ2-1; TRBD1 agrees at 7 bases. V dropped 4 bases and J dropped 8; count of bases not matched to a gene: 6. The CDR3 spans 13 residues. Germline V gene data show CDR1 as SGHRS and CDR2 as YFSETQ.

CDR3 residues: CASLWGEDTEAFF. The CDR3 DNA sequence: TGCGCCAGCTTATGGGGGGAGGACACTGAAGCTTTCTTT. V gene TRBV10-2 combines with J gene TRBJ1-1; maybe TRBD1 (5 bases). V dropped 8 bases and J dropped 3 bases, with 13 bases sitting between them. The germline gives CDR1 WSHSY, CDR2 SAAADI. The CDR3 consists of 13 residues.

This sequence joins TRBV18 and TRBJ2-2; D unresolved. This CDR3 has 14 residues. Looked up from germline, CDR1 is KGHSH and CDR2 is LQKENI. Trimming left V 2 bases short and J 5 bases short, with 9 bases between. In nucleotides, the CDR3 is TGTGCCAGCTCACCAGAGGTCGGGACCGGGGAGCTGTTTTTT. It codes for CASSPEVGTGELFF.

The V and J genes are TRBV12-2 and TRBJ1-1; the D call of TRBD1 is as the table states it, not checked on the DNA. TRBV12-2 is described as a pseudogene. The CDR3 covers 15 residues. The CDR3 bases are TGTGCAAGTCGCTTAGAGGACAGGGGGAACACTGAAGCTTTCTTT. Its protein product is CASRLEDRGNTEAFF.

The chain recombines TRBV19 with TRBJ1-3; no firm D call. Trimming pared 0 bases from V and 0 bases from J, leaving 6 bases between. Per germline, CDR1 LNHDA and CDR2 SQIVND (reference sequence). This CDR3 region has 15 residues. The DNA for the CDR3 is TGTGCCAGTAGTATAGAAGCTACCTCTGGAAACACCATATATTTT. This encodes CASSIEATSGNTIYF.

The CDR3 DNA sequence: TGCAGCGTTGTTCGACAGAGCACAGATACGCAGTATTTT. Protein product: CSVVRQSTDTQYF. The chain is built from TRBV29-1 and TRBJ2-3; a possible D gene is TRBD1 (5 bases). V lost 4 bases, J lost 0 bases, and 8 bases lay in between. From germline, CDR1 is SQVTM and CDR2 ANQGSEA. The length of the CDR3 is 13 residues.